These 7 T cell receptor beta chains came from one sample sequenced in a study of control samples from healthy donors and cancer patients (TCRdb year 2020). The library was built by means of the immunoSEQ multiplex PCR assay. The source is immuneACCESS, and TCRdb retained only in-frame sequences with V and J called. Part of the clones is not carried over; for the studies checked, unresolved V genes explain less than half of this, and the remainder is unexplained. Counted in this sample were around 200,000 clones; just under 95% of them appeared once. The ten most abundant clones make up approximately 1.5% of the sample. The sequencing input was blood. These TCRs come from a middle-aged man in good health.

This clone came up once. The chain couples TRBV28 to TRBJ1-1, with D possibly being TRBD1 (6 bases). The length of the CDR3 is 15 residues. V lost 8 bases, J lost 4 bases, and 20 bases lay in between. Germline CDR1 is MDHEN and CDR2 is SYDVKM. The CDR3 coding sequence is TGTGCCAGCTCCTTGGGAGGGGGGACGGGCACTGAAGCTTTCTTT. Residues: CASSLGGGTGTEAFF.

The J gene is TRBJ1-1, the V gene TRBV11-3; TRBD1 might be the D (6 bases). The germline gives CDR1 SGHNT, CDR2 YENEEA. The CDR3 sequence is 13 residues long. V lost 4 bases and J 3 bases, leaving 9 bases between the germline ends. In DNA, the CDR3 is TGTGCCAGCAGCTCTACAGGGCACACTGAAGCTTTCTTT. This translates into CASSSTGHTEAFF.

V and J are TRBV11-1 and TRBJ1-5; D gene unclear. Germline V gene lookup returns CDR1 SGHAT and CDR2 FQDESV (reference sequence). Trimming removed 4 bases at V and 8 bases at J, with 12 bases between. The CDR3 loop spans 13 amino acids. DNA for the CDR3: TGTGCCAGCAGCTCATCCCCTCAGGAGCCCCAGCATTTT. This translates into CASSSSPQEPQHF.

The V call is TRBV4-3, the J call TRBJ2-3; tentatively, D is TRBD2 (6 bases). CDR3 length: 14 amino acids. Germline-derived CDR1 and CDR2 are LGHNA and YSLEER. Trimming left V 0 bases short and J 5 bases short, with 9 bases between. CDR3 coding DNA: TGCGCCAGCAGCCAAGATCTGGGAGGAGATACGCAGTATTTT. The encoded protein is CASSQDLGGDTQYF.

V and J are TRBV12-3 or TRBV12-4 and TRBJ1-2; 7 nucleotides align to TRBD1. Unmatched junction bases numbered 3, after V lost 5 bases and J lost 3 bases. The CDR3 length is 13 residues. CDR3 loop: CASSRGLDYGYTF. CDR3 sequence (DNA): TGTGCCAGCAGTAGGGGGCTGGACTATGGCTACACCTTC.

The rearrangement joins TRBV7-9 to TRBJ1-2, with D unresolved. CDR1 and CDR2 from the germline V gene are SEHNR and FQNEAQ (reference sequence). V lost 2 bases, J lost 4 bases, and 11 bases lay in between. The CDR3 runs to 14 residues. The CDR3 loop is CASSLHGTRYGYTF. The CDR3 nucleotides read TGTGCCAGCAGCTTACACGGCACACGCTATGGCTACACCTTC.

The J gene is TRBJ1-1, the V gene TRBV4-1, with unresolved D. Germline CDR1 MGHRA, CDR2 YSYEKL. The CDR3 is 13 residues long. The ends were cut back, 1 base at V and 3 bases at J, with 6 bases in the middle. This CDR3 is CASSQGEYTEAFF. Here the CDR3 DNA reads TGCGCCAGCAGCCAAGGGGAGTACACTGAAGCTTTCTTT.